This TCR beta chain appears in the sequencing data of a study of blood T cells in healthy people across ages. CDR3 length: 14 amino acids. Germline-derived CDR1 and CDR2 are SEHNR and FQNEAQ (reference sequence). V lost 5 bases and J 6 bases, leaving 14 bases between the germline ends. Comments on this clonotype: The antigen remains undetermined.

For the second PCR, which ran for about 7 to 11 cycles, a sample-barcoded 5' primer and a J-beta primer mix were used. Every cDNA molecule bore a tag from a template-switch adaptor containing 12 random nucleotides. TCRdb ran MiXCR on the 5' RACE reads and lists one entry per CDR3 protein. In the table there are about 1,500,000 distinct CDR3 sequences, roughly 40% of which are singletons. With each sample, at least 5 micrograms of total RNA were extracted. Study observations and caveats: Estimates drawn from one million T cells were deemed to understate diversity. Greater diversity and more naive CD4+ cells were seen in long-lived donors than in aged donors.

Material: blood. This sequence originates from a woman under 30 in good health. The chain combines TRBV7-9 with TRBJ1-3; D gene ambiguous. The DNA for the CDR3 is TGTGCCAGCAGCCCCCAAATTAACCAAAACACCATATATTTT. The encoded protein is CASSPQINQNTIYF.